Listed here are 8 T cell receptor beta chains from one sample, sequenced in a study of spatial heterogeneity in lung cancer. Findings of the study overall: It was found that expanded intratumoral alpha and beta TCR counts tracked tumor mutation counts.

Their target antigens are unknown. TCRdb redid the calling of the 5' RACE reads with MiXCR, one entry per CDR3 protein. The sample records 6,800 or so distinct CDR3 sequences, around 7.1% being singletons. The time point was: sample taken at primary tumor resection. The sample here was lung tumor tissue, taken at surgery. Receptors originate from a male donor with early-stage non-small cell lung cancer.

This clonotype showed up many times. The V and J genes are TRBV10-3 and TRBJ2-7; the D gene is possibly TRBD1 (6 bases). This CDR3 region has 13 residues. The germline CDR1 and CDR2 sequences are ENHRY and SYGVKD. The V and J ends lost 3 bases and 6 bases respectively, with 12 bases between them. Here the CDR3 DNA reads TGTGCCATCAGTGAACAGGGCCTTGGCGAGCAGTACTTC. Residues: CAISEQGLGEQYF.

This clonotype was seen at least ten times. The chain has TRBV29-1 and TRBJ1-2, with D maybe TRBD1 (6 bases). Germline values: CDR1 SQVTM, CDR2 ANQGSEA. Between the trimmed V and J ends, which lost 4 bases and 4 bases, there was a span of 16 bases. The CDR3 is made up of 14 amino acids. CDR3 region: CSVGASSGVYGYTF. In nucleotides, the CDR3 is TGCAGCGTTGGGGCATCCTCAGGGGTCTATGGCTACACCTTC.

The V gene is TRBV27, the J gene TRBJ2-7; 8 bases are shared with TRBD1. The ends lost 0 bases at V and 4 bases at J; junction bases unmatched: 14. Germline-derived CDR1 and CDR2 are MNHEY and SMNVEV (reference sequence). The CDR3 contains 18 residues. Here the CDR3 reads CASSLSALDRVIKYEQYF. The CDR3 region has the DNA TGTGCCAGCAGTTTATCGGCCCTGGACAGGGTCATTAAGTACGAGCAGTACTTC.

Within the sample, this clonotype is medium-sized. The chain combines TRBV21-1 with TRBJ2-1. TRBV21-1 is recorded as a pseudogene. The CDR3 loop spans 16 amino acids. The CDR3 sequence: CASSKAYQSSYNEQFF. The CDR3 DNA reads as TGTGCCAGCAGCAAAGCCTACCAGAGCTCCTACAATGAGCAGTTCTTC.

By proportion, this clonotype is medium-sized. The chain has TRBV4-2 and TRBJ2-1; possibly TRBD2 for D (6 bases). Trimming pared 1 base from V and 0 bases from J, leaving 13 bases between. The CDR3 runs 17 residues. The germline CDR1 and CDR2 sequences are LGHNA and YNFKEQ. This chain's CDR3 is CASSQVWAGSSYNEQFF. In DNA, the CDR3 is TGTGCCAGCAGCCAAGTATGGGCGGGGAGCTCCTACAATGAGCAGTTCTTC.

The V call is TRBV5-1, the J call TRBJ2-2, with D perhaps TRBD1 or TRBD2 (5 bases each). The ends were cut back, 4 bases at V and 12 bases at J, with 16 bases in the middle. Germline loops: CDR1 SGHRS, CDR2 YFSETQ. This CDR3 has 13 amino acids. CDR3 loop: CASSHGAGLQLFF. CDR3 in DNA: TGCGCCAGCAGCCACGGGGCCGGGTTGCAGCTGTTTTTT.

By share of the sample, this clonotype is medium-sized. The chain couples TRBV7-9 to TRBJ2-7; D gene ambiguous. Germline CDR1 is SEHNR and CDR2 is FQNEAQ (reference sequence). This CDR3 spans 13 amino acids. V shed 3 bases and J shed 0 bases, with 6 bases lying between them. The DNA of the CDR3 is TGTGCCAGCAGCTTTCAGAGCTCCTACGAGCAGTACTTC. This codes for CASSFQSSYEQYF.

This clonotype was counted ten times or more. V gene TRBV6-1 combines with J gene TRBJ2-5; TRBD1 aligns across 8 bases. CDR1 is MNHNS and CDR2 is SASEGT in the germline V gene. There are 13 residues in the CDR3. J lost 8 bases, V lost 0 bases, and 2 bases had no gene match. Here the CDR3 DNA reads TGTGCCAGCAGTGAAGCACAGGGGGTTACCCAGTACTTC. Translating gives CASSEAQGVTQYF.